This T cell receptor beta chain stems from a study of metastatic and nonmetastatic thyroid tumors. Study background: Repertoires from malignant and benign thyroid patients were compared across blood and tumor or nodule tissue.

With 4 bases clipped from V and 4 bases from J, the junction kept 6 bases outside the gene matches. The CDR3 runs 15 residues. Germline CDR1 and CDR2: SGHTA and FQGNSA. This clone was recorded at least ten times. Its target is not known. No treatment of any kind had been given to any patient before thyroid surgery. Points from the study as a whole: For both blood and tumor, malignant thyroid tumors reportedly showed significantly higher TCR beta diversity than benign nodules did.

Original methodology: Clinicopathological groups differed in CDR3, with these differences serving to build a distant-metastasis classifier for papillary thyroid cancer. TCRdb re-called the PCR reads through MiXCR. It is TCRdb's table, rather than the study itself, that gives the V and J calls and clone size. The sample lists 20,000 to 25,000 clones, approximately 22% occurring once. The sequencing sample was made of adjacent normal tissue. The sequence was obtained from a female donor with papillary thyroid cancer or a benign thyroid nodule (not recorded which). Some clones in this sample may be carry-over from other donors' samples. The chain recombines TRBV7-2 with TRBJ1-4; 7 bases line up with TRBD1. CDR3 loop: CASSYRDSYNEKLFF. Written as DNA, the CDR3 is TGTGCCAGCAGCTACCGGGACAGCTATAATGAAAAACTGTTTTTT.